This entry describes one TCR beta chain. Its antigen is unidentified. Germline CDR1 reads SGHVS; CDR2 reads FQNEAQ. The length of the CDR3 is 18 residues. V dropped 1 base and J dropped 4 bases, with 20 bases sitting between them. This entry comes from a study of a mutant IDH1 vaccine in newly diagnosed glioma. The wider study: Of treated patients, roughly 62% were men and 37.5% women, averaging about 40 years.

General study findings and limits: Any relationship between pseudoprogression and changes in top peripheral T cell clonotypes seemed absent.

Using immunoSEQ multiplex PCR, the repertoire was profiled, and TCRdb retains in-frame clones only, with some absent. The repertoire has about 30,000 clones, over 75% of them found once; the top ten carry 15% to 20%. The time point here: baseline, week 1 (first vaccination visit). Treatment reported: pre-vaccination baseline after standard-of-care therapy. This TCR was recovered from a young man with glioma. The chain joins TRBV7-8 to TRBJ1-5; unclear D gene. Sequencing was performed on PBMCs, taken from a glioma patient treated with radiotherapy, temozolomide or both. CDR3: CASSLGKGRQDANQPQHF. The CDR3 DNA sequence: TGTGCCAGCAGCTTAGGAAAAGGAAGGCAGGATGCGAATCAGCCCCAGCATTTT.